These T cell receptor beta chains were read from a single sample in a study of CXCR3-negative and CXCR3-positive naive CD8 T cells. Reanalyzing the 5' RACE reads, TCRdb keeps one entry per CDR3 protein, without DNA. This sample's table has 8,200 or so distinct CDR3 sequences. Sequencing was done on a sample of naive CXCR3+ CD8+ T cells from blood. These receptors were collected from a human donor in good health. Some clones in this sample may be carry-over from other donors' samples. CDR3s include the opening cysteine and the closing phenylalanine or tryptophan. The order of the fields is J gene, V gene, clone size, CDR3 protein. Rows give clone size only sometimes, using once, few, many, or a class for an expanded clone.

TRBJ1-1,TRBV20-1,NA,CSARAPRGAIVTEVFF
TRBJ1-1,TRBV13,medium-sized,CASSLVTTEAFF
TRBJ2-3,TRBV7-8,medium-sized,CASSTSLAGNTDTQYF
TRBJ1-4,TRBV29-1,NA,CSVDLGTSEKLFF
TRBJ2-1,TRBV19,medium-sized,CATNPTGAHNEQFF
TRBJ2-3,TRBV5-1,medium-sized,CASSLGLAGSTDTQYF
TRBJ1-2,TRBV29-1,NA,CSVENREGYGYTF
TRBJ1-2,TRBV28,NA,CASRKGQGSYGYTF
TRBJ2-1,TRBV7-6,NA,CASSLGERGNNEQFF
TRBJ2-7,TRBV20-1,NA,CSAGEREGYDEQYF
TRBJ2-3,TRBV29-1,NA,CSVPHPDTQYF
TRBJ2-7,TRBV20-1,NA,CSAPRTDSYEQYF
TRBJ2-7,TRBV28,medium-sized,CASSPQGRTSMPYEQYF
TRBJ2-1,TRBV12-3/TRBV12-4,NA,CASSSARYGLGSMEQFF
TRBJ2-3,TRBV11-2,medium-sized,CASSFLLTSGRISDTQYF
TRBJ2-5,TRBV5-6,NA,CASSSEGRGSPETQYF
TRBJ2-2,TRBV23-1,NA,CASRGRSCTGELFF
TRBJ2-7,TRBV6-5,NA,CASSYSTPYEQYF
TRBJ2-7,TRBV4-2,medium-sized,CASSQELGYEQYF
TRBJ2-1,TRBV6-5,medium-sized,CASSYPGGLGEQFF
TRBJ1-1,TRBV7-8,NA,CASNPEFPNTEAFF
TRBJ2-2,TRBV10-3,NA,CAISTPGGGNTGELFF
TRBJ2-2,TRBV10-3,medium-sized,CAISDYNGTNTGELFF
TRBJ2-6,TRBV2,NA,CASSEWGLGANVLTF
TRBJ2-3,TRBV20-1,NA,CSARDRATTTDTQYF
TRBJ1-1,TRBV25-1,medium-sized,CASSPGGTPTEAFF
TRBJ2-7,TRBV27,NA,CASSFSSGTYEQYF
TRBJ2-3,TRBV12-3/TRBV12-4,NA,CASGPSGRRTDTQYF
TRBJ2-1,TRBV28,NA,CASSSPSPSDNEQFF
TRBJ2-2,TRBV21-1,NA,CASSKPLRADTGELFF
TRBJ1-2,TRBV20-1,medium-sized,CSARDTTGGDGYTF
TRBJ2-3,TRBV5-6,NA,CASSTGYRLAATDTQYF
TRBJ2-1,TRBV20-1,NA,CSASELSAFEQFF
TRBJ2-3,TRBV20-1,NA,CSASPGLAGTSTDTQYF
TRBJ2-3,TRBV29-1,medium-sized,CSVEGTSDSSTDTQYF
TRBJ2-1,TRBV20-1,NA,CSAEARYNEQFF